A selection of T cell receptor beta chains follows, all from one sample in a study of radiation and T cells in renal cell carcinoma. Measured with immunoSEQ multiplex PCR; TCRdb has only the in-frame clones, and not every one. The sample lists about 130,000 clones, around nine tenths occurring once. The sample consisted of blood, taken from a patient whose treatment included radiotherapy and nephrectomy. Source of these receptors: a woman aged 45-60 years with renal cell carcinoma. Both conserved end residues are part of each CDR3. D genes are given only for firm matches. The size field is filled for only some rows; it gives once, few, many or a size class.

cdr3_aa: CASSPELALGYTF; cdr3_nt: TGTGCCAGCAGTCCCGAGTTGGCTTTGGGCTACACCTTC; v_call: TRBV7-2; clone_size: -; j_call: TRBJ1-2; cdr3_length: 13; d_call: -
cdr3_aa: CASSSGPTYEQYF; cdr3_nt: TGCGCCAGCAGCTCGGGACCCACCTACGAGCAGTACTTC; v_call: TRBV5-1; clone_size: -; j_call: TRBJ2-7; cdr3_length: 13; d_call: -
cdr3_aa: CASSFFAPETQYF; cdr3_nt: TGTGCCAGCAGCTTCTTCGCCCCAGAGACCCAGTACTTC; v_call: TRBV7-2; clone_size: -; j_call: TRBJ2-5; cdr3_length: 13; d_call: -
cdr3_aa: CASRVGLASPGELFF; cdr3_nt: TGTGCCAGCAGAGTGGGACTAGCCTCGCCCGGGGAGCTGTTTTTT; v_call: TRBV6-1; clone_size: -; j_call: TRBJ2-2; cdr3_length: 15; d_call: TRBD2
cdr3_aa: CASSLETGHGELFF; cdr3_nt: TGCGCCAGCAGCTTGGAAACAGGCCACGGGGAGCTGTTTTTT; v_call: TRBV5-1; clone_size: -; j_call: TRBJ2-2; cdr3_length: 14; d_call: -
cdr3_aa: CATQRGGYIYGYTF; cdr3_nt: TGTGCCACCCAACGGGGGGGTTACATCTATGGCTACACCTTC; v_call: TRBV28; clone_size: -; j_call: TRBJ1-2; cdr3_length: 14; d_call: -
cdr3_aa: CASSVEGWEDTQYF; cdr3_nt: TGTGCCAGCAGCGTAGAAGGGTGGGAAGATACGCAGTATTTT; v_call: TRBV9; clone_size: -; j_call: TRBJ2-3; cdr3_length: 14; d_call: -
cdr3_aa: CASSLGRNQPQHF; cdr3_nt: TGTGCCAGCAGCTTAGGTCGCAATCAGCCCCAGCATTTT; v_call: TRBV7-2; clone_size: -; j_call: TRBJ1-5; cdr3_length: 13; d_call: -
cdr3_aa: CASSLDEGVNYEQYF; cdr3_nt: TGTGCCAGCAGCTTAGATGAGGGGGTCAACTACGAGCAGTACTTC; v_call: TRBV11-2; clone_size: once; j_call: TRBJ2-7; cdr3_length: 15; d_call: -
cdr3_aa: CASSDRDRGQQFF; cdr3_nt: TGTGCCAGTAGTGACCGGGACAGGGGTCAGCAGTTCTTC; v_call: TRBV19; clone_size: -; j_call: TRBJ2-1; cdr3_length: 13; d_call: TRBD1
cdr3_aa: CASSLDPGTGELFF; cdr3_nt: TGTGCTAGCAGCTTGGATCCGGGAACCGGGGAGCTGTTTTTT; v_call: TRBV7-7; clone_size: few; j_call: TRBJ2-2; cdr3_length: 14; d_call: -
cdr3_aa: CASSRDSYEQYF; cdr3_nt: TGTGCCAGCAGCAGGGACTCCTACGAGCAGTACTTC; v_call: TRBV2; clone_size: once; j_call: TRBJ2-7; cdr3_length: 12; d_call: -
cdr3_aa: CASSEQGMAAYGYTF; cdr3_nt: TGTGCCAGCAGCGAACAGGGGATGGCGGCCTATGGCTACACCTTC; v_call: TRBV6-5; clone_size: -; j_call: TRBJ1-2; cdr3_length: 15; d_call: TRBD1
cdr3_aa: CASSIGDSSSYEQYF; cdr3_nt: TGTGCCAGCAGCATAGGGGACTCCAGCTCCTACGAGCAGTACTTC; v_call: TRBV13; clone_size: -; j_call: TRBJ2-7; cdr3_length: 15; d_call: -
cdr3_aa: CASSLGPTGWQYF; cdr3_nt: TGTGCCAGCAGCTTAGGGCCCACGGGATGGCAGTACTTC; v_call: TRBV7-9; clone_size: -; j_call: TRBJ2-7; cdr3_length: 13; d_call: -
cdr3_aa: CASSLDGTAASGNTIYF; cdr3_nt: TGCGCCAGCAGCTTGGACGGGACCGCAGCCTCTGGAAACACCATATATTTT; v_call: TRBV5-1; clone_size: -; j_call: TRBJ1-3; cdr3_length: 17; d_call: -
cdr3_aa: CASSWGQGAGYTF; cdr3_nt: TGTGCCAGCAGTTGGGGACAGGGGGCTGGCTACACCTTC; v_call: TRBV6-5; clone_size: -; j_call: TRBJ1-2; cdr3_length: 13; d_call: TRBD1
cdr3_aa: CASTRKGSDGYTF; cdr3_nt: TGTGCCAGTACCCGCAAAGGGAGTGATGGCTACACCTTC; v_call: TRBV19; clone_size: -; j_call: TRBJ1-2; cdr3_length: 13; d_call: -
cdr3_aa: CASSTTGALTDTQYF; cdr3_nt: TGTGCCAGTAGTACAACAGGGGCGCTCACAGATACGCAGTATTTT; v_call: TRBV19; clone_size: -; j_call: TRBJ2-3; cdr3_length: 15; d_call: TRBD1
cdr3_aa: CASRDRGTGELFF; cdr3_nt: TGTGCCAGCAGAGACAGGGGAACCGGGGAGCTGTTTTTT; v_call: TRBV6-5; clone_size: -; j_call: TRBJ2-2; cdr3_length: 13; d_call: TRBD1
cdr3_aa: CASSLVGRSDYEQFF; cdr3_nt: TGTGCCAGCAGCTTAGTAGGACGGTCAGACTATGAGCAGTTCTTC; v_call: TRBV11-2; clone_size: -; j_call: TRBJ2-1; cdr3_length: 15; d_call: -
cdr3_aa: CASSLESSYNSPLHF; cdr3_nt: TGCGCCAGCAGCTTAGAGAGCTCCTATAATTCACCCCTCCACTTT; v_call: TRBV5-1; clone_size: once; j_call: TRBJ1-6; cdr3_length: 15; d_call: -
cdr3_aa: CAISGTGAAGEQYF; cdr3_nt: TGTGCCATCAGCGGGACAGGGGCGGCTGGCGAGCAGTACTTC; v_call: TRBV10-3; clone_size: -; j_call: TRBJ2-7; cdr3_length: 14; d_call: TRBD1
cdr3_aa: CATSRDYSQDTEAFF; cdr3_nt: TGTGCCACCAGCAGAGATTATTCCCAGGACACTGAAGCTTTCTTT; v_call: TRBV15; clone_size: few; j_call: TRBJ1-1; cdr3_length: 15; d_call: -
cdr3_aa: CASRTAGELFF; cdr3_nt: TGTGCCAGCAGGACAGCCGGGGAGCTGTTTTTT; v_call: TRBV6-5; clone_size: -; j_call: TRBJ2-2; cdr3_length: 11; d_call: -
cdr3_aa: CASSAPGLAGGQGEQFF; cdr3_nt: TGTGCCAGCAGCGCCCCGGGACTAGCGGGGGGGCAGGGTGAGCAGTTCTTC; v_call: TRBV9; clone_size: -; j_call: TRBJ2-1; cdr3_length: 17; d_call: TRBD2
cdr3_aa: CASSIRQGRTEAFF; cdr3_nt: TGTGCCAGTAGTATAAGGCAGGGGCGCACTGAAGCTTTCTTT; v_call: TRBV19; clone_size: -; j_call: TRBJ1-1; cdr3_length: 14; d_call: -
cdr3_aa: CASSVRDQETQYF; cdr3_nt: TGTGCCAGCAGTGTTAGGGATCAAGAGACCCAGTACTTC; v_call: TRBV7-8; clone_size: -; j_call: TRBJ2-5; cdr3_length: 13; d_call: -
cdr3_aa: CASSPPPGETQYF; cdr3_nt: TGTGCCAGCTCACCCCCCCCAGGGGAGACCCAGTACTTC; v_call: TRBV18; clone_size: few; j_call: TRBJ2-5; cdr3_length: 13; d_call: -
cdr3_aa: CASGDLGNQPQHF; cdr3_nt: TGTGCTAGTGGCGACCTGGGCAATCAGCCCCAGCATTTT; v_call: TRBV12-5; clone_size: once; j_call: TRBJ1-5; cdr3_length: 13; d_call: -
cdr3_aa: CASSENVETEAFF; cdr3_nt: TGTGCCAGTAGCGAGAATGTGGAAACTGAAGCTTTCTTT; v_call: TRBV19; clone_size: -; j_call: TRBJ1-1; cdr3_length: 13; d_call: -
cdr3_aa: CASTSASGSNEQYF; cdr3_nt: TGTGCCAGTACCTCCGCCTCGGGCAGCAACGAGCAGTACTTC; v_call: TRBV19; clone_size: -; j_call: TRBJ2-7; cdr3_length: 14; d_call: -
cdr3_aa: CASRRDGTGGSESPFF; cdr3_nt: TGTGCCAGCAGGCGGGACGGGACAGGGGGCAGTGAAAGCCCGTTCTTC; v_call: TRBV7-2; clone_size: few; j_call: TRBJ2-1; cdr3_length: 16; d_call: TRBD1
cdr3_aa: CASSPGDASGNTIYF; cdr3_nt: TGTGCCAGCTCACCAGGCGATGCCTCTGGAAACACCATATATTTT; v_call: TRBV18; clone_size: -; j_call: TRBJ1-3; cdr3_length: 15; d_call: -
cdr3_aa: CASSWTGNTGELFF; cdr3_nt: TGTGCCAGCAGCTGGACAGGCAACACCGGGGAGCTGTTTTTT; v_call: TRBV6-5; clone_size: -; j_call: TRBJ2-2; cdr3_length: 14; d_call: TRBD1
cdr3_aa: CASSYSGHEEEKLFF; cdr3_nt: TGTGCCAGCAGTTACTCAGGACATGAAGAGGAAAAACTGTTTTTT; v_call: TRBV6-5; clone_size: -; j_call: TRBJ1-4; cdr3_length: 15; d_call: -
cdr3_aa: CASSYERKANEKLFF; cdr3_nt: TGTGCCAGCAGTTACGAACGGAAGGCTAATGAAAAACTGTTTTTT; v_call: TRBV6-6; clone_size: -; j_call: TRBJ1-4; cdr3_length: 15; d_call: -
cdr3_aa: CASSLRSGGASGREQYF; cdr3_nt: TGTGCCAGCAGCTTGAGAAGCGGGGGGGCCTCAGGACGGGAGCAGTACTTC; v_call: TRBV5-5; clone_size: few; j_call: TRBJ2-7; cdr3_length: 17; d_call: TRBD2
cdr3_aa: CASSYLGAGNEQFF; cdr3_nt: TGTGCCAGCAGTTACTTAGGGGCGGGGAATGAGCAGTTCTTC; v_call: TRBV6-5; clone_size: -; j_call: TRBJ2-1; cdr3_length: 14; d_call: -
cdr3_aa: CAISEGQTYEQYF; cdr3_nt: TGTGCCATCAGTGAGGGACAGACCTACGAGCAGTACTTC; v_call: TRBV10-3; clone_size: -; j_call: TRBJ2-7; cdr3_length: 13; d_call: -
cdr3_aa: CASSPSGGRTDTQYF; cdr3_nt: TGTGCCAGCAGCCCTAGCGGGGGGCGCACAGATACGCAGTATTTT; v_call: TRBV7-3; clone_size: -; j_call: TRBJ2-3; cdr3_length: 15; d_call: TRBD2
cdr3_aa: CASIGDRRPKDYGYTF; cdr3_nt: TGTGCCAGCATCGGGGACAGGCGGCCTAAGGACTATGGCTACACCTTC; v_call: TRBV6-6; clone_size: -; j_call: TRBJ1-2; cdr3_length: 16; d_call: TRBD1
cdr3_aa: CASSRQGGNTEAFF; cdr3_nt: TGTGCCAGCTCACGACAGGGGGGGAACACTGAAGCTTTCTTT; v_call: TRBV18; clone_size: -; j_call: TRBJ1-1; cdr3_length: 14; d_call: TRBD1
cdr3_aa: CASSPTVGFNEKLFF; cdr3_nt: TGTGCCAGCAGCCCTACAGTGGGCTTTAATGAAAAACTGTTTTTT; v_call: TRBV7-2; clone_size: -; j_call: TRBJ1-4; cdr3_length: 15; d_call: -
cdr3_aa: CASSVGPTETGELFF; cdr3_nt: TGTGCCAGCAGCGTAGGCCCCACAGAGACCGGGGAGCTGTTTTTT; v_call: TRBV9; clone_size: once; j_call: TRBJ2-2; cdr3_length: 15; d_call: -
cdr3_aa: CASSELSMSNQPQHF; cdr3_nt: TGTGCCAGCAGTGAGCTATCGATGAGCAATCAGCCCCAGCATTTT; v_call: TRBV6-1; clone_size: -; j_call: TRBJ1-5; cdr3_length: 15; d_call: -
cdr3_aa: CASSSDRASYNSPLHF; cdr3_nt: TGTGCCAGCAGTTCGGACAGGGCCTCCTATAATTCACCCCTCCACTTT; v_call: TRBV28; clone_size: once; j_call: TRBJ1-6; cdr3_length: 16; d_call: TRBD1
cdr3_aa: CAWSTGGADNSPLHF; cdr3_nt: TGTGCCTGGAGCACAGGGGGCGCGGACAATTCACCCCTCCACTTT; v_call: TRBV30; clone_size: many; j_call: TRBJ1-6; cdr3_length: 15; d_call: TRBD1
cdr3_aa: CAWSHRPQETQYF; cdr3_nt: TGTGCCTGGAGTCATAGACCCCAAGAGACCCAGTACTTC; v_call: TRBV30; clone_size: -; j_call: TRBJ2-5; cdr3_length: 13; d_call: -
cdr3_aa: CASSVLLQGAVEQFF; cdr3_nt: TGTGCCAGTAGTGTCCTCCTACAGGGGGCAGTTGAGCAGTTCTTC; v_call: TRBV19; clone_size: -; j_call: TRBJ2-1; cdr3_length: 15; d_call: TRBD1
cdr3_aa: CASSPTILSRDRGGGNQPQHF; cdr3_nt: TGTGCCAGCTCACCTACGATTCTGTCCCGGGACAGAGGGGGAGGCAATCAGCCCCAGCATTTT; v_call: TRBV18; clone_size: -; j_call: TRBJ1-5; cdr3_length: 21; d_call: TRBD1
cdr3_aa: CASRGLTGSDTQYF; cdr3_nt: TGTGCCAGTAGGGGGTTGACAGGTTCGGATACGCAGTATTTT; v_call: TRBV19; clone_size: -; j_call: TRBJ2-3; cdr3_length: 14; d_call: -
cdr3_aa: CASSFTGQGYYGYTF; cdr3_nt: TGTGCCAGCAGCTTCACCGGACAGGGATATTATGGCTACACCTTC; v_call: TRBV5-5; clone_size: -; j_call: TRBJ1-2; cdr3_length: 15; d_call: TRBD1